The 30 T cell receptor beta chains presented below share a single source sample, sequenced in a study of blood T cell repertoires in COVID-19. Profiled with immunoSEQ multiplex PCR; TCRdb holds only in-frame clones, not every one. The sample has over 150,000 clones, 65% to 80% seen once. The sequenced material came from peripheral blood. The receptors here all came from a woman aged 45-60 years with acute or convalescent COVID-19.

This CDR3 is CASSLVRTNYGYTF. The CDR3 DNA is TGTGCCAGCAGCTTGGTGCGGACAAACTATGGCTACACCTTC. V usage is TRBV5-4 and J usage is TRBJ1-2; D might be TRBD1 (5 bases). The V and J ends lost 0 bases and 2 bases respectively, with 8 bases between them. Germline CDR1 and CDR2: SGHNT and YYREEE (reference sequence). The CDR3 is 14 amino acids.

The J gene is TRBJ1-1, the V gene TRBV19, with unresolved D. Germline lookup yields CDR1 LNHDA and CDR2 SQIVND (reference sequence). V lost 5 bases and J 0 bases, leaving 22 bases between the germline ends. The CDR3 consists of 18 residues. This CDR3 is CASSDPRGAGSVNTEAFF. For the CDR3, the DNA is TGTGCCAGTAGTGACCCCCGAGGTGCGGGATCTGTGAACACTGAAGCTTTCTTT.

The gene calls are TRBV30 and TRBJ1-2; D might be TRBD1 (5 bases). The CDR3 extends over 13 amino acids. Per the germline V gene, CDR1 is GTSNPN and CDR2 is SVGIG (reference sequence). Trimming cost V 2 bases and J 3 bases, with 10 bases left between them. CDR3 coding DNA: TGTGCCTGGAGTAGCAGGGTGGACTATGGCTACACCTTC. It is translated as CAWSSRVDYGYTF. The variable domain in full, with the rest retrieved from reference TRBV30 and TRBJ1-2, is SQTIHQWPATLVQPVGSPLSLECTVEGTSNPNLYWYRQAAGRGLQLLFYSVGIGQISSEVPQNLSASRPQDRQFILSSKKLLLSDSGFYLCAWSSRVDYGYTFGSGTRLTVV.

J is TRBJ2-7 and V is TRBV28; D gene unclear. Trimming shortened V by 7 bases and J by 1 base, and 14 bases separated the two germline ends. Germline-derived CDR1 and CDR2 are MDHEN and SYDVKM. This CDR3 has 14 residues. For the CDR3, the DNA is TGTGCCAGCAATTCCTTAGGAGAATCCTACGAGCAGTACTTC. It translates to CASNSLGESYEQYF.

This chain uses TRBV6-5 with TRBJ2-4; no clear D gene. The germline V gene encodes CDR1 MNHEY and CDR2 SVGAGI. This CDR3 has 11 residues. Trimming left V 6 bases short and J 7 bases short, with 7 bases between. The CDR3 DNA sequence: TGTGCCAGCAGGGAGTCGAACATTCAGTACTTC. It is translated as CASRESNIQYF.

The genes are TRBV6-5 and TRBJ1-4; 7 nucleotides match TRBD1. V lost 5 bases to trimming and J lost 5 bases; unmatched junction nucleotides: 5. This CDR3 has 14 amino acids. The germline V gene encodes CDR1 MNHEY and CDR2 SVGAGI. CDR3 bases: TGTGCCAGCAGTCGGGACAGACGGAATGAAAAACTGTTTTTT. It encodes CASSRDRRNEKLFF.

V gene TRBV28 combines with J gene TRBJ1-4; TRBD1 might be the D (6 bases). CDR1 and CDR2 (germline): MDHEN, SYDVKM. Deletions cut 3 bases from V and 8 bases from J, with 16 bases between. The CDR3 runs to 15 residues. CDR3 nucleotides: TGTGCCAGCAGTTTCGCGGGGGGCGGAGGAGAAAAACTGTTTTTT. This sequence encodes CASSFAGGGGEKLFF. Combining the CDR3 with reference TRBV28 and TRBJ1-4 gives the whole variable domain DVKVTQSSRYLVKRTGEKVFLECVQDMDHENMFWYRQDPGLGLRLIYFSYDVKMKEKGDIPEGYSVSREKKERFSLILESASTNQTSMYLCASSFAGGGGEKLFFGSGTQLSVL.

V is TRBV4-3 and J is TRBJ2-2, with TRBD2 matching over 14 bases. Germline V gene data show CDR1 as LGHNA and CDR2 as YSLEER. The V gene end was trimmed by 0 bases and the J gene end by 7 bases; junction bases not matched to a gene: 4. This CDR3 comprises 17 residues. The CDR3 DNA follows: TGCGCCAGCAGCCAAGACGGACTAGCGGGAGGTAACGGGGAGCTGTTTTTT. Amino acid sequence: CASSQDGLAGGNGELFF.

This chain uses TRBV14 with TRBJ2-7; TRBD1 might be the D (5 bases). V lost 0 bases, J lost 0 bases, and 9 bases lay in between. The CDR3 covers 15 residues. CDR1 and CDR2 from the germline V gene are SGHDN and FVKESK. This chain's CDR3 is CASSQDTGLSYEQYF. The DNA for the CDR3 is TGTGCCAGCAGCCAAGATACAGGTCTCTCCTACGAGCAGTACTTC.

This sequence joins TRBV28 and TRBJ1-2; D not resolved. Between the trimmed V and J ends, which lost 6 bases and 2 bases, there was a span of 4 bases. This CDR3 has 11 amino acids. CDR1 is MDHEN and CDR2 is SYDVKM in the germline V gene. For the CDR3, the DNA is TGTGCCAGCAGGGAGAACTATGGCTACACCTTC. Translating gives CASRENYGYTF.

V and J are TRBV12-3 or TRBV12-4 and TRBJ1-1, with D maybe TRBD1 (6 bases). The CDR3 consists of 13 residues. V dropped 6 bases and J dropped 4 bases, with 12 bases sitting between them. CDR3 in amino acids: CASSTKGGTEAFF. CDR3 coding DNA: TGTGCCAGCAGCACTAAAGGGGGCACTGAAGCTTTCTTT.

This chain joins TRBV7-9 and TRBJ1-1; a possible D gene is TRBD1 (5 bases). Per germline, CDR1 SEHNR and CDR2 FQNEAQ (reference sequence). CDR3 length equals 12 residues. Deletions cut 5 bases from V and 12 bases from J, with 16 bases between. In nucleotides, the CDR3 is TGTGCCAGCAGCCCCGGGGGGGAGGGGACTTTCTTT. It codes for CASSPGGEGTFF. The whole variable domain, remainder taken from reference TRBV7-9 and TRBJ1-1, is DTGVSQNPRHKITKRGQNVTFRCDPISEHNRLYWYRQTLGQGPEFLTYFQNEAQLEKSRLLSDRFSAERPKGSFSTLEIQRTEQGDSAMYLCASSPGGEGTFFGQGTRLTVV.

The genes are TRBV7-2 and TRBJ2-5, with D possibly matching TRBD2 (6 bases). The CDR3 is made up of 16 amino acids. The V end was cut by 3 bases, the J end by 1 base, with 15 bases between. CDR1 SGHTA and CDR2 FQGNSA come from the germline V gene. The CDR3: CASSFGISGTQETQYF. For the CDR3, the DNA is TGTGCCAGCAGCTTCGGGATTAGCGGAACCCAAGAGACCCAGTACTTC.

The count of this clone is one. The chain employs TRBV11-2 and TRBJ2-1; TRBD2 matches at 11 bases. With V trimmed by 3 bases and J by 9 bases, 7 bases remained unmatched. CDR3 length equals 15 residues. CDR1 is SGHAT and CDR2 is FQNNGV in the germline V gene. This CDR3 is CASSFGLAGGGEQFF. CDR3 nucleotides: TGTGCCAGCAGCTTCGGCCTAGCGGGAGGCGGTGAGCAGTTCTTC. Drawing the rest from reference TRBV11-2 and TRBJ2-1, the complete variable domain is EAGVAQSPRYKIIEKRQSVAFWCNPISGHATLYWYQQILGQGPKLLIQFQNNGVVDDSQLPKDRFSAERLKGVDSTLKIQPAKLEDSAVYLCASSFGLAGGGEQFFGPGTRLTVL.

The J gene is TRBJ1-6, the V gene TRBV7-8; 8 nucleotides match TRBD1. Germline loops: CDR1 SGHVS, CDR2 FQNEAQ. The CDR3 is made up of 15 amino acids. With 2 bases clipped from V and 8 bases from J, the junction kept 5 bases outside the gene matches. CDR3 region: CASSLSQGQDSPLHF. The CDR3 DNA reads TGTGCCAGCAGCTTATCCCAGGGACAGGATTCACCCCTCCACTTT.

The rearrangement joins TRBV25-1 to TRBJ1-4, with TRBD1 matching over 9 bases. There are 18 residues in the CDR3. Germline CDR1 reads MGHDK; CDR2 reads SYGVNS. V shed 5 bases and J 0 bases; nucleotides not matched to a gene: 10. The CDR3 protein is CASSPLLGQGTTNEKLFF. In DNA, the CDR3 is TGTGCCAGCAGTCCCCTCCTGGGACAGGGAACAACTAATGAAAAACTGTTTTTT.

There are many counts of this clone. This chain links TRBV7-9 with TRBJ1-1; D is possibly TRBD1 (5 bases). The germline V gene has CDR1 SEHNR and CDR2 FQNEAQ (reference sequence). This CDR3 is built from 16 residues. V lost 1 base, J lost 7 bases, and 19 bases lay in between. CDR3: CASSLGQTLSGDEAFF. The CDR3 DNA reads as TGTGCCAGCAGCTTAGGACAGACCCTATCCGGTGATGAAGCTTTCTTT.

The chain has TRBV9 and TRBJ1-5, with a weak D call TRBD1 (5 bases). Germline V gives CDR1 SGDLS, CDR2 YYNGEE. Trimming left V 1 base short and J 7 bases short, with 18 bases between. This CDR3 spans 16 amino acids. In DNA, the CDR3 is TGTGCCAGCAGCGTATTTTGGAGGGGATCGATCCAGCCCCAGCATTTT. It specifies CASSVFWRGSIQPQHF.

The genes are TRBV2 and TRBJ1-1; TRBD1 agrees at 9 bases. The ends lost 6 bases at V and 6 bases at J; junction bases unmatched: 8. This CDR3 region has 14 residues. Germline CDR1 SNHLY, CDR2 FYNNEI. This chain's CDR3 is CASRVEQGAAEAFF. The CDR3, as DNA: TGTGCCAGCAGAGTCGAACAGGGGGCTGCTGAAGCTTTCTTT. Looking up the rest from reference TRBV2 and TRBJ1-1 gives the full variable domain: EPEVTQTPSHQVTQMGQEVILRCVPISNHLYFYWYRQILGQKVEFLVSFYNNEISEKSEIFDDQFSVERPDGSNFTLKIRSTKLEDSAMYFCASRVEQGAAEAFFGQGTRLTVV.

This rearrangement joins TRBV6-5 to TRBJ1-4; TRBD1 might be the D (6 bases). The CDR3 sequence is 14 residues long. Trimming took off 5 bases at V and 6 bases at J, with 13 bases between the two ends. Germline CDR1 and CDR2: MNHEY and SVGAGI. DNA of the CDR3: TGTGCCAGCAGTAACAGGGAAGGGCATGAAAAACTGTTTTTT. Its protein is CASSNREGHEKLFF.

This clone was seen a single time. The chain employs TRBV4-3 and TRBJ1-2, with unresolved D. This CDR3 contains 16 residues. Trimming cost V 0 bases and J 0 bases, with 11 bases left between them. Germline CDR1 is LGHNA and CDR2 is YSLEER. The CDR3 nucleotides are TGCGCCAGCAGCCAAGACCCCGGGGTCTCTAACTATGGCTACACCTTC. It codes for CASSQDPGVSNYGYTF.

This chain joins TRBV5-1 and TRBJ1-2; 10 bases line up with TRBD1. The germline V gene has CDR1 SGHRS and CDR2 YFSETQ. The length of the CDR3 is 15 residues. Trimming removed 4 bases from V and 4 bases from J; junction bases left unmatched: 7. Here the CDR3 reads CASSPRQGAGYGYTF. The CDR3 nucleotides read TGCGCCAGCAGCCCCAGACAGGGGGCTGGCTATGGCTACACCTTC.

The V and J genes are TRBV14 and TRBJ1-3; the D is unclear. Trimming cost V 1 base and J 0 bases, with 10 bases left between them. CDR3 size: 16 residues. Per the germline V gene, CDR1 is SGHDN and CDR2 is FVKESK. The CDR3 loop is CASSQVTGFSGNTIYF. CDR3 DNA sequence: TGTGCCAGCAGCCAAGTGACCGGGTTCTCTGGAAACACCATATATTTT.

The CDR3 sequence is CASTDVDRPWDQPQHF. The CDR3 DNA reads as TGTGCCAGCACCGATGTCGACAGGCCCTGGGACCAGCCCCAGCATTTT. V and J are TRBV25-1 and TRBJ1-5; maybe TRBD1 (6 bases). CDR1 and CDR2 (germline): MGHDK, SYGVNS. This CDR3 is built from 16 residues. V lost 7 bases to trimming and J lost 7 bases, with 23 bases between them. The full variable domain, completed using reference TRBV25-1 and TRBJ1-5, is EADIYQTPRYLVIGTGKKITLECSQTMGHDKMYWYQQDPGMELHLIHYSYGVNSTEKGDLSSESTVSRIRTEHFPLTLESARPSHTSQYLCASTDVDRPWDQPQHFGDGTRLSIL.

The chain is built from TRBV6-5 and TRBJ2-7, with D tentatively TRBD1 (5 bases). CDR1 MNHEY and CDR2 SVGAGI come from the germline V gene. This CDR3 comprises 15 residues. V lost 6 bases and J 6 bases, leaving 21 bases between the germline ends. The CDR3 sequence: CASRTTHSGHVEQYF. For the CDR3, the DNA is TGTGCCAGCAGGACGACCCATTCAGGACACGTCGAGCAGTACTTC.

The table lists this clone with a count of one. This chain connects TRBV2 to TRBJ2-7; 7 bases match TRBD1. CDR1 and CDR2 from the germline V gene are SNHLY and FYNNEI. V was pared by 3 bases and J by 3 bases, with 5 bases of the junction left unmatched. The CDR3 is 14 amino acids. Here the CDR3 reads CASSDGQANYEQYF. The CDR3 DNA reads as TGTGCCAGCAGTGATGGACAGGCGAACTACGAGCAGTACTTC. Together with reference TRBV2 and TRBJ2-7, the CDR3 gives the full variable domain: EPEVTQTPSHQVTQMGQEVILRCVPISNHLYFYWYRQILGQKVEFLVSFYNNEISEKSEIFDDQFSVERPDGSNFTLKIRSTKLEDSAMYFCASSDGQANYEQYFGPGTRLTVT.

This chain connects TRBV28 to TRBJ1-2; D may be TRBD1 (5 bases). The V gene's germline CDR1 is MDHEN and CDR2 SYDVKM. This CDR3 has 15 residues. With 3 bases removed from V and 5 bases from J, the gap between germline ends came to 16 bases. CDR3 loop: CASSFETEVTYGYTF. Here the CDR3 DNA reads TGTGCCAGCAGTTTCGAGACAGAGGTAACTTATGGCTACACCTTC.

This chain joins TRBV6-1 and TRBJ1-5; a possible D gene is TRBD1 (5 bases). Germline lookup yields CDR1 MNHNS and CDR2 SASEGT. Trimming stripped 3 bases from V and 7 bases from J, with 7 bases between. The CDR3 runs 12 residues. CDR3 in DNA: TGTGCCAGCAGTGATGGGGGGCAGCCCCAGCATTTT. Translated: CASSDGGQPQHF.

The rearrangement uses TRBV10-3 and TRBJ2-1; 10 nucleotides line up with TRBD2. From germline, CDR1 is ENHRY and CDR2 SYGVKD. Losses at the gene ends were 0 bases for V and 8 bases for J; bases not matched to a gene: 7. There are 16 residues in the CDR3. CDR3 amino acids: CAISESLAGGVDEQFF. In nucleotides, the CDR3 is TGTGCCATCAGTGAGTCCTTAGCGGGGGGCGTGGATGAGCAGTTCTTC.

The V call is TRBV4-1, the J call TRBJ2-7; a weak D match, TRBD1 (6 bases). Germline lookup yields CDR1 MGHRA and CDR2 YSYEKL. CDR3 length equals 15 residues. V gave up 1 base and J gave up 3 bases, with 13 bases separating them. CDR3 residues: CASSQAQGNFYEQYF. In DNA form, the CDR3 reads TGCGCCAGCAGCCAAGCGCAGGGGAATTTCTACGAGCAGTACTTC.